This entry lists 7 T cell receptor beta chains sequenced from one sample in a study of cytomegalovirus exposure and HLA in healthy donors. PCR primers comprised 60 Vbeta and 13 Jbeta primers. The data were produced by immunoSEQ multiplex PCR, yet TCRdb's version contains in-frame clones alone and is incomplete. The sample lists approximately 220,000 clones; less than 85% were seen once. The sample consisted of PBMCs. The receptors were sampled from a man younger than 35 in good health and CMV-seronegative.

The rearrangement uses TRBV7-9 and TRBJ2-7, with D maybe TRBD2 (6 bases). CDR3 length: 14 residues. Germline-derived CDR1 and CDR2 are SEHNR and FQNEAQ (reference sequence). V shed 1 base and J shed 7 bases, with 14 bases lying between them. The CDR3 bases are TGTGCCAGCAGCTTAGTAACGGGAGTGAAGGAGCAGTACTTC. It translates to CASSLVTGVKEQYF.

The gene calls are TRBV23-1 and TRBJ1-1, with TRBD1 as a possible D gene (6 bases). TRBV23-1 is marked as an open reading frame, function uncertain. This CDR3 has 14 amino acids. Trimming took off 6 bases at V and 6 bases at J, with 17 bases between the two ends. The DNA for the CDR3 is TGCGCCAGCAGACCGGACAGAAGGGATCCTGAAGCTTTCTTT. The encoded protein is CASRPDRRDPEAFF.

The gene calls are TRBV19 and TRBJ2-7; tentatively, D is TRBD1 (6 bases). From germline, CDR1 is LNHDA and CDR2 SQIVND (reference sequence). CDR3 size: 13 residues. V lost 3 bases, J lost 4 bases, and 10 bases lay in between. CDR3 sequence: CASSMSDRYEQYF. CDR3 sequence (DNA): TGTGCCAGTAGTATGTCGGACAGATACGAGCAGTACTTC.

J is TRBJ2-1 and V is TRBV28, with D unclear. V lost 6 bases to trimming and J lost 0 bases, with 9 bases between them. Germline CDR1 is MDHEN and CDR2 is SYDVKM. This CDR3 comprises 14 residues. DNA for the CDR3: TGTGCCAGCAGCACACAGAACTCCTACAATGAGCAGTTCTTC. Its protein is CASSTQNSYNEQFF.

This clone was seen a few times. The V gene is TRBV10-3, the J gene TRBJ2-7; the match to TRBD1 covers 8 bases. V was clipped by 6 bases and J by 5 bases; unmatched bases: 9. This CDR3 region has 14 residues. CDR1 and CDR2 from the germline V gene are ENHRY and SYGVKD. The CDR3 sequence is CAIRAGQGVHEQYF. As DNA, the CDR3 is TGTGCCATCAGGGCTGGACAGGGCGTGCACGAGCAGTACTTC.

This rearrangement joins TRBV7-9 to TRBJ2-2; 7 bases map to TRBD2. CDR3 length: 15 residues. V lost 5 bases, J lost 0 bases, and 3 bases stayed unmatched. Germline CDR1 is SEHNR and CDR2 is FQNEAQ (reference sequence). For the CDR3, the DNA is TGTGCCAGCAGCCGGGGGGTTTCGAACACCGGGGAGCTGTTTTTT. Its translation: CASSRGVSNTGELFF.

The V and J genes are TRBV6-4 and TRBJ1-1; TRBD1 agrees at 8 bases. With 2 bases clipped from V and 8 bases from J, the junction kept 16 bases outside the gene matches. Germline V lookup: CDR1 MRHNA, CDR2 SNTAGT. There are 17 residues in the CDR3. CDR3: CASSDRDPRGTGSEAFF. CDR3 sequence (DNA): TGTGCCAGCAGTGACAGGGACCCCAGGGGGACAGGTTCGGAAGCTTTCTTT.